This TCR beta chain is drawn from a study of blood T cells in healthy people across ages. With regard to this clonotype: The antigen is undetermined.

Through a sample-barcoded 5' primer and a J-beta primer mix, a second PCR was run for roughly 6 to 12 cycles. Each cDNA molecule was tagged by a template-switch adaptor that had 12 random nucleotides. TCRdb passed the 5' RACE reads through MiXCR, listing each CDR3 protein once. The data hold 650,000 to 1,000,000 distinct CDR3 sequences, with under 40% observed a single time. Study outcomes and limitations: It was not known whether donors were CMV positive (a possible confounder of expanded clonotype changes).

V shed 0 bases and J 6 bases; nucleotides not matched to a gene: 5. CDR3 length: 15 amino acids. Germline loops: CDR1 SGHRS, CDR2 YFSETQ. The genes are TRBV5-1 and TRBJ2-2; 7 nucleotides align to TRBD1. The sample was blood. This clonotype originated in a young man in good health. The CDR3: CASSLEMTGSGELFF. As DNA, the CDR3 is TGCGCCAGCAGCTTGGAAATGACAGGGTCCGGGGAGCTGTTTTTT. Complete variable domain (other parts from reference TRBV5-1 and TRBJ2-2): KAGVTQTPRYLIKTRGQQVTLSCSPISGHRSVSWYQQTPGQGLQFLFEYFSETQRNKGNFPGRFSGRQFSNSRSEMNVSTLELGDSALYLCASSLEMTGSGELFFGEGSRLTVL.